A single TCR beta chain is shown here with its context. Only a few counts were recorded for this clonotype. No cognate antigen has been identified for it. One base away there is no much larger clone; base qualities are not given. The intended sense of this specimen's time point label: sample taken at primary tumor resection. Without any cell sorting, TCR sequencing was performed on whole RNA extracted either from tumor and nontumor lung tissue or from cryopreserved PBMC samples. Samples were obtained from approximately 76 patients with early-stage, untreated non-small cell lung cancer from the lung TRACERx cohort. Only patients with enough RNA available from two or more tumor regions were chosen for TCR sequencing. The sample originates from a study of spatial heterogeneity in lung cancer (dated by TCRdb to between 2018 and 2021). Background on the whole study: More beta-chain than alpha-chain transcripts were consistently detected, likely reflecting higher beta-chain transcript abundance. The study quantitatively compared TCR alpha and beta repertoires across multiple tumor regions, matched nontumor lung and blood in non-small cell lung cancer. In the raw uncorrected reads, each unique combination of TCR and UMI appeared more than ten times on average. Both alpha and beta chains were TCR-sequenced in samples taken at surgery, namely 220 tumor regions, around 64 matched nontumor lung samples and 55 to 60 PBMC samples. TCR repertoire features were related to nonsynonymous mutation counts determined by whole-exome sequencing of tumor tissue. Results the study describes overall, beyond this receptor: Ubiquitous expanded tumor TCRs showed up in blood more often at tumor resection than at routine follow-up. Additional single-cell paired TCR alpha and beta sequencing was considered necessary to confirm, at a functional level, the hypothesis that regional TCRs recognize regional mutations.

Library preparation used 5' RACE. The instrument given in TCRdb is NextSeq 500. To allow correction of PCR and sequencing errors, the TCR library protocol tagged every TCR cDNA molecule with a unique molecular identifier. The source study handled its data this way. Decombinator tools were used for TCR identification, UMI-based error correction and CDR3 extraction. TCRs above a frequency of 2 per 1,000, corresponding to the top 1% of the tumor frequency distribution, were defined as expanded. Rényi diversity was computed with the R vegan package after subsampling each repertoire 100 times to 5,000 TCRs. To build CDR3 similarity networks, amino acid triplet string-kernel similarity was used, and CDR3s were connected when their pairwise similarity was above 0.82. TCRdb cleaned the public reads at Q25 with fastp, built clones with MiXCR and kept in-frame beta chains. Each entry is one CDR3 protein sequence, shown with its most common DNA and genes. TCRdb, not the original authors, processed these V and J calls. The sample table holds approximately 82,000 distinct CDR3 sequences, of which 10% to 15% were seen once. Jointly, the top ten make up approximately 4.6% of the sample.

CDR1 and CDR2, looked up from the germline V gene (reference sequence), are SGHKS and YYEKEE. V is pruned by 5 bases and J by 7 bases, leaving 15 bases of the junction without a gene match. From the cysteine up to the phenylalanine, the CDR3 has a length of 17 residues. This entry keeps only the CDR3 DNA: 51 bases, framed from base 1. This sample comprised PBMCs, obtained at surgery. The clonotype was recovered from a male donor with early-stage non-small cell lung cancer. Recombination linked TRBV5-5 to TRBJ1-2, and TRBD1 aligns with 12 junction nucleotides. The DNA is as follows: TGTGCCAGCAGTACCGCGGGGACAGGGGGCAGCAGGAGTGGCTACACCTTC. Translated, this is CASSTAGTGGSRSGYTF.